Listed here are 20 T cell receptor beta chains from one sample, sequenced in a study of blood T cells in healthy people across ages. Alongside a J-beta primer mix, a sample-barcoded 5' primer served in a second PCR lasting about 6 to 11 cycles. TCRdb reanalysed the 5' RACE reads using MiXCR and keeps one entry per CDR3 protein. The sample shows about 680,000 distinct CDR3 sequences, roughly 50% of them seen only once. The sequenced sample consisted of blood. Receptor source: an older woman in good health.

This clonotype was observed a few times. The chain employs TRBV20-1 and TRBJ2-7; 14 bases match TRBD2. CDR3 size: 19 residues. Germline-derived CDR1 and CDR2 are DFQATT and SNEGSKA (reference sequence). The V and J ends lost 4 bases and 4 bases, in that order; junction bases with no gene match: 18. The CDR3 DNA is TGCAGTGCTAAGGGCAGTCCCGGGACTAGCGGGAGTACTGGGTACGAGCAGTACTTC. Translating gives CSAKGSPGTSGSTGYEQYF.

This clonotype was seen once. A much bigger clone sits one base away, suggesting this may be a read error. CDR3 in amino acids: CTSSLTGPSDRSSYEQYF. The CDR3 DNA is TGTACCAGCAGCCTGACCGGGCCGAGCGACAGGTCCTCCTACGAGCAGTACTTC. V usage is TRBV7-2 and J usage is TRBJ2-7, with D maybe TRBD1 (6 bases). Germline loops: CDR1 SGHTA, CDR2 FQGNSA. This CDR3 region has 18 residues. V was pared by 5 bases and J by 0 bases, with 23 bases between.

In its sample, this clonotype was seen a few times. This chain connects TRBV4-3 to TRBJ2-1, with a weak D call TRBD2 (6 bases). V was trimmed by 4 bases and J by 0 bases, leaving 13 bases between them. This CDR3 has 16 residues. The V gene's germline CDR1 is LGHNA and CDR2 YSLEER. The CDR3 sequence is CASSRGVAASYNEQFF. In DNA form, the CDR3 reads TGCGCCAGCAGCCGCGGGGTAGCGGCCTCCTACAATGAGCAGTTCTTC.

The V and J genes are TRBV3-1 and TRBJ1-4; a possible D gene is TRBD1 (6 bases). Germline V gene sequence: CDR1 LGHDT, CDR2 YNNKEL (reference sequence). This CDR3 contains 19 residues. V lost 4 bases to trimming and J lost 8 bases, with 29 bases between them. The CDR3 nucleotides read TGTGCCAGCAGCCCCCGACCGAGCAGGGGAGGATCGGAAGGGGAAAAACTGTTTTTT. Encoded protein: CASSPRPSRGGSEGEKLFF.

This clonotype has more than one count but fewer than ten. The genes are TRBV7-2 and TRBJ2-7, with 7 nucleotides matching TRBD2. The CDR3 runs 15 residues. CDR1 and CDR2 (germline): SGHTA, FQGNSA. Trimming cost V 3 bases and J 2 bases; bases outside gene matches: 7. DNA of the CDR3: TGTGCCAGCAGCTTGAGGGAGGGAAGCCCCTACGAGCAGTACTTC. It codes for CASSLREGSPYEQYF. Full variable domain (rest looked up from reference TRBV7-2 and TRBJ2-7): GAGVSQSPSNKVTEKGKDVELRCDPISGHTALYWYRQSLGQGLEFLIYFQGNSAPDKSGLPSDRFSAERTGGSVSTLTIQRTQQEDSAVYLCASSLREGSPYEQYFGPGTRLTVT.

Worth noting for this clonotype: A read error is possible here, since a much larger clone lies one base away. The CDR3 is CASSLADRGRHTF. The CDR3 DNA follows: TGCGCCAGCAGCTTAGCGGACAGGGGGCGTCACACCTTC. The V call is TRBV5-1, the J call TRBJ1-2; 11 bases line up with TRBD1. The germline V gene encodes CDR1 SGHRS and CDR2 YFSETQ. After removal of 2 bases from V and 12 bases from J, the junction contained 6 bases not matched to a gene. The CDR3 loop spans 13 amino acids.

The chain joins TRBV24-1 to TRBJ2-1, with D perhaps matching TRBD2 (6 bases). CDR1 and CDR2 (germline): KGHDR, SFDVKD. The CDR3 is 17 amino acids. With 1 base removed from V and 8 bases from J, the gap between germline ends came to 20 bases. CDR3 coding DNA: TGTGCCACCAGTGATTTTGGGAGCGGGTCCTTGCTCTATGAGCAGTTCTTC. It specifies CATSDFGSGSLLYEQFF.

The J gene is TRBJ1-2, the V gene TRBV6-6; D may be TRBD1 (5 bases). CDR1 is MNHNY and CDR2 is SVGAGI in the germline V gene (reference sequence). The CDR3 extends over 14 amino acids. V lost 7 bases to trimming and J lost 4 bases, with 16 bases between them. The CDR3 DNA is TGTGCCAGCAACACCCCGGGACGGCCCTATGGCTACACCTTC. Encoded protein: CASNTPGRPYGYTF.

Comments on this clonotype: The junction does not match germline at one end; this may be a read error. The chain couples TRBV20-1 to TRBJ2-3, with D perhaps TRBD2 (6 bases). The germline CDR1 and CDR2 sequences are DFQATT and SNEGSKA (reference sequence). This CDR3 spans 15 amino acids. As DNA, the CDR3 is TGCAGTGCTAGTGACAGACTGGGGAGGTCAGACACGCAGTATTTT. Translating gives CSASDRLGRSDTQYF.

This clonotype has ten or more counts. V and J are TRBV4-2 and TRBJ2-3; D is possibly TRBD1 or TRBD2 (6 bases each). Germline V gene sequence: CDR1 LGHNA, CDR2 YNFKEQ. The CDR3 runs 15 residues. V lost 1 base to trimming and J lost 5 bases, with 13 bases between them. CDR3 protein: CASSQAGACKDTQYF. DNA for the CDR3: TGTGCCAGCAGCCAAGCGGGGGCCTGTAAAGATACGCAGTATTTT.

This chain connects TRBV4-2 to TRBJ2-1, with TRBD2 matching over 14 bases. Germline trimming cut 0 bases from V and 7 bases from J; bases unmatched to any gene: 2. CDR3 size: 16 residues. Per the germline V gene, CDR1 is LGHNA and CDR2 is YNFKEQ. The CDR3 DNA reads TGTGCCAGCAGCCAAGAGGGACTAGCGGGAGTTAATGAGCAGTTCTTC. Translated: CASSQEGLAGVNEQFF.

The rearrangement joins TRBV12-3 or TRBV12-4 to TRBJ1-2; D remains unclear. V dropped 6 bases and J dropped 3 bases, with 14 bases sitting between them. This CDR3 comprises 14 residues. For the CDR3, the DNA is TGTGCCAGCAGGCAACACGGCCGGGACTATGGCTACACCTTC. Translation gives CASRQHGRDYGYTF.

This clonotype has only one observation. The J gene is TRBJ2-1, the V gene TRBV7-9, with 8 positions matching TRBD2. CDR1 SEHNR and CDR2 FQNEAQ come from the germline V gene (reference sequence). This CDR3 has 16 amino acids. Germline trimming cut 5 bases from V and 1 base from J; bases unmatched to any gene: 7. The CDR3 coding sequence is TGTGCCAGCAGCACCGGGGGGGGCGTATCCTACAATGAGCAGTTCTTC. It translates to CASSTGGGVSYNEQFF.

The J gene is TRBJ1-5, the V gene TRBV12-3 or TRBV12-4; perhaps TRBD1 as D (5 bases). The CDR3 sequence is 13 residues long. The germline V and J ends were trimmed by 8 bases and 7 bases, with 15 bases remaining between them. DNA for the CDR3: TGTGCCAGCCGAGGGGCAGGGAGACAGCCCCAGCATTTT. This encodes CASRGAGRQPQHF.

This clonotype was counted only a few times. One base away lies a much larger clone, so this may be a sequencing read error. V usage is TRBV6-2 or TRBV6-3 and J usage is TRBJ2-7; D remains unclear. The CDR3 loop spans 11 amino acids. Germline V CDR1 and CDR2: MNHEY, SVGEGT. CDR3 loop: CASSYSNEQYF. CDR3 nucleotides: TGTGCCAGCAGTTACTCCAACGAGCAGTACTTC.

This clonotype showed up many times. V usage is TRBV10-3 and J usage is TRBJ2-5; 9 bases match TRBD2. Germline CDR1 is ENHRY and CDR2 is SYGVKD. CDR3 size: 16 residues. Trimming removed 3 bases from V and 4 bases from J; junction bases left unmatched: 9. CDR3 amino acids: CAISDSLAGVVETQYF. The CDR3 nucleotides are TGTGCCATCAGTGATTCCTTAGCGGGAGTTGTAGAGACCCAGTACTTC.

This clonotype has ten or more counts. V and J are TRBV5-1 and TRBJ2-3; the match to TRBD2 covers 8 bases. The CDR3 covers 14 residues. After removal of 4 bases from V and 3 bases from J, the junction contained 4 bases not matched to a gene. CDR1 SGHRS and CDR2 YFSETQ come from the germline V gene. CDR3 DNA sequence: TGCGCCAGCAGCACAAGCGGGAGAACAGATACGCAGTATTTT. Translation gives CASSTSGRTDTQYF.

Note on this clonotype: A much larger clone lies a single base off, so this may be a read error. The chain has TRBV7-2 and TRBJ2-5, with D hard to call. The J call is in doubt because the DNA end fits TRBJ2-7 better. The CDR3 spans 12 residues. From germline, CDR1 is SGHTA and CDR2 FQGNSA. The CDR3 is CASSPYGREQYF. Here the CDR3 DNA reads TGTGCCAGCAGCCCATACGGGCGCGAGCAGTACTTC.

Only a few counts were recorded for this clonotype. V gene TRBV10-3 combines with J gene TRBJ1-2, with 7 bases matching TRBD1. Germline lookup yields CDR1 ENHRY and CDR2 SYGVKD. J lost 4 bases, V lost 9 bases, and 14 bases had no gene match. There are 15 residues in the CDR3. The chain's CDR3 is CAMNEAGGALYGYTF. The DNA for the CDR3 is TGTGCCATGAATGAAGCAGGGGGTGCCCTCTATGGCTACACCTTC.

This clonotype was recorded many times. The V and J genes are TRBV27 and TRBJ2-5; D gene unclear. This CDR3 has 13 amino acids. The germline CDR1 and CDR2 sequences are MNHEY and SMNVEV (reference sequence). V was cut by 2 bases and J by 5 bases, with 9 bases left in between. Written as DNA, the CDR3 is TGTGCCAGCAGTTTAATGGTGGGGGAGACCCAGTACTTC. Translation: CASSLMVGETQYF.